This TCR beta chain was recovered during a study of blood T cells in healthy people across ages. Germline CDR1 is KGHSH and CDR2 is LQKENI. V was cut by 3 bases and J by 8 bases, with 13 bases left in between. The CDR3 is made up of 13 amino acids. It was with a sample-barcoded 5' primer and a J-beta primer mix that a second PCR of about 7 to 12 cycles was run. Each CDR3 protein is one row after TCRdb ran MiXCR on the 5' RACE reads. This table holds around 900,000 distinct CDR3 sequences, less than 35% found once. This receptor was identified in a woman older than 75 in good health. The chain links TRBV18 to TRBJ1-1; D may be TRBD1 (5 bases). The sample taken for sequencing was blood. The CDR3 region is CASSPPGGSEAFF. DNA for the CDR3: TGTGCCAGCTCACCTCCCGGGGGATCCGAAGCTTTCTTT.